This T cell receptor beta chain derives from a study of T cells in localized non-small cell lung cancer. General study results and limits: Exceeding tumor, uninvolved adjacent lung had the highest T cell clonality. Prolonged overall survival went with higher T cell density in the blood. Heterogeneity within the tumor remains possible, as just one region underwent sequencing. Paired adjacent lung recovered a median approximately 57 of the top 100 tumor clones.

Measured with immunoSEQ multiplex PCR; TCRdb has only the in-frame clones, and not every one. The table shows 10,000 to 15,000 clones, with over 65% occurring only once. The V gene end was trimmed by 8 bases and the J gene end by 2 bases; junction bases not matched to a gene: 5. The CDR3 extends over 14 amino acids. Germline CDR1 reads MDHEN; CDR2 reads SYDVKM. A note on this clone: No antigen is known for it.

This clonotype originated in a male donor aged 60 or older with stage I squamous cell lung carcinoma. The gene calls are TRBV28 and TRBJ2-5, with 10 positions matching TRBD1. This sample comprised peripheral blood, obtained before any cancer treatment. The CDR3 loop is CASLRTGGQETQYF. The CDR3 DNA sequence: TGTGCCAGCCTCAGGACAGGGGGACAAGAGACCCAGTACTTC.